The 32 T cell receptor beta chains presented below share a single source sample, sequenced in a study of T cells in Graves' hyperthyroidism and ophthalmopathy. What was amplified from RNA transcripts were TCR beta CDR3 regions. In the first-round RT-PCR of the TCR CDR3, the HTBI primer set was used. MiXCR, applied by TCRdb to the multiplex PCR reads, yields one record per CDR3 protein. Among roughly 500,000 distinct CDR3 sequences listed, roughly 50% were seen once. Sequencing used peripheral blood or thyroid tissue (not recorded which). These receptors all come from an adult woman with Graves' disease, either hyperthyroidism or ophthalmopathy (not recorded which).

On this clonotype itself: A much larger clone sits a single nucleotide away, making a read error possible. The chain combines TRBV5-6 with TRBJ2-7, with D uncertain. Trimming removed 7 bases from V and 6 bases from J, with 2 bases in between. The CDR3 sequence is 8 residues long. Germline values: CDR1 SGHDT, CDR2 YYEEEE. The CDR3 region is CASGEQYF. The CDR3 nucleotides read TGTGCCAGCGGCGAGCAGTACTTC. Variable domain in full (rest from reference TRBV5-6 and TRBJ2-7): DAGVTQSPTHLIKTRGQQVTLRCSPKSGHDTVSWYQQALGQGPQFIFQYYEEEERQRGNFPDRFSGHQFPNYSSELNVNALLLGDSALYLCASGEQYFGPGTRLTVT.

The V and J genes are TRBV20-1 and TRBJ1-1; D not certain. CDR1 is DFQATT and CDR2 is SNEGSKA in the germline V gene (reference sequence). Trimming removed 8 bases at V and 1 base at J, with 11 bases between. The CDR3 runs to 12 residues. CDR3 amino acids: CSPAGSNTEAFF. The CDR3 coding sequence is TGCAGTCCAGCAGGATCGAACACTGAAGCTTTCTTT.

This clonotype was counted ten times or more. This chain connects TRBV20-1 to TRBJ2-7, with no clear D. V was cut by 0 bases and J by 3 bases, with 9 bases left in between. This CDR3 has 13 residues. CDR1 and CDR2 from the germline V gene are DFQATT and SNEGSKA (reference sequence). The CDR3 DNA follows: TGCAGTGCTAGAGATCGAAATAACTACGAGCAGTACTTC. It encodes CSARDRNNYEQYF.

This clonotype has more than one count but fewer than ten. The chain combines TRBV27 with TRBJ1-1; weak D call: TRBD1 (6 bases). The CDR3 has 15 amino acids. Germline CDR1 reads MNHEY; CDR2 reads SMNVEV (reference sequence). The V gene lost 5 bases and the J gene lost 8 bases, with 21 bases spanning the gap. CDR3 amino acids: CASSPYRATGLEAFF. DNA for the CDR3: TGTGCCAGCAGTCCGTACAGGGCTACCGGACTAGAAGCTTTCTTT.

The sample holds a few counts of this clonotype. V gene TRBV19 combines with J gene TRBJ2-5; 7 nucleotides line up with TRBD2. The J call may be mistaken, given a closer DNA end match to TRBJ2-1. Germline CDR1 reads LNHDA; CDR2 reads SQIVND (reference sequence). The CDR3 is made up of 12 amino acids. CDR3 sequence: CASTSLAREQFF. The CDR3 nucleotides read TGTGCCAGTACCTCACTAGCGCGAGAGCAGTTCTTC.

In this sample, this clonotype turned up many times. The chain uses TRBV7-9 and TRBJ2-7, with 7 bases aligning to TRBD2. The CDR3 spans 17 residues. The germline V gene encodes CDR1 SEHNR and CDR2 FQNEAQ (reference sequence). Unmatched junction bases numbered 21, after V lost 6 bases and J lost 7 bases. As DNA, the CDR3 is TGTGCCAGCAGTTCGTGGGGGGGTACGGCGGTAATACGAGAGCAGTACTTC. Amino acid sequence: CASSSWGGTAVIREQYF.

There are many counts of this clonotype. Germline is not matched at one junction end, which may reflect a read error. The chain joins TRBV6-5 to TRBJ2-7; 12 bases map to TRBD1. Germline lookup yields CDR1 MNHEY and CDR2 SVGAGI. The CDR3 has 15 amino acids. CDR3 protein: CASSNSGTGGDEQYF. The CDR3, as DNA: TGTGCCAGCAGTAACTCCGGGACAGGGGGCGACGAGCAGTACTTC.

This clonotype was seen many times. The chain combines TRBV2 with TRBJ2-5; D is ambiguous. The V and J ends lost 6 bases and 7 bases respectively, with 9 bases between them. This CDR3 contains 11 residues. The germline CDR1 and CDR2 sequences are SNHLY and FYNNEI. The CDR3 is CASSLFGTQYF. In nucleotides, the CDR3 is TGTGCCAGCAGCCTTTTTGGGACCCAGTACTTC.

A remark on this clonotype: The junction departs from the called germline gene at one end, perhaps through a read error. The V gene is TRBV9, the J gene TRBJ2-6; D is ambiguous. This CDR3 contains 15 residues. The germline V gene encodes CDR1 SGDLS and CDR2 YYNGEE. The CDR3 bases are TGTGCCGGCAGTCCCGAGGCCGACGGGGCCAACGTCCTGACTTTC. It encodes CAGSPEADGANVLTF. The full variable domain, in which reference TRBV9 and TRBJ2-6 provide the parts outside the CDR3, is DSGVTQTPKHLITATGQRVTLRCSPRSGDLSVYWYQQSLDQGLQFLIQYYNGEERAKGNILERFSAQQFPDLHSELNLSSLELGDSALYFCAGSPEADGANVLTFGAGSRLTVL.

This clonotype appeared a few times. CDR3 residues: CAIRVDREDTEAFF. DNA for the CDR3: TGTGCCATCAGGGTGGACAGGGAGGACACTGAAGCTTTCTTT. The chain links TRBV10-3 to TRBJ1-1, with TRBD1 matching over 8 bases. CDR3 length: 14 amino acids. CDR1 and CDR2 (germline): ENHRY, SYGVKD. Unmatched junction bases numbered 6, after V lost 6 bases and J lost 3 bases.

The J gene is TRBJ1-5, the V gene TRBV20-1, with TRBD1 matching over 8 bases. Germline assignment: CDR1 DFQATT and CDR2 SNEGSKA (reference sequence). This CDR3 is 15 amino acids long. V was clipped by 6 bases and J by 10 bases; unmatched bases: 17. CDR3 region: CSAREQGATGQPQHF. CDR3 coding DNA: TGCAGTGCCCGAGAGCAGGGGGCCACGGGTCAACCCCAGCATTTT.

This chain connects TRBV20-1 to TRBJ1-2; possibly TRBD1 for D (6 bases). Germline V gene data show CDR1 as DFQATT and CDR2 as SNEGSKA (reference sequence). The CDR3 sequence is 11 residues long. In DNA form, the CDR3 reads TGCAGCGGGGGGGGACACCTTGGCTACACCTTC. This translates into CSGGGHLGYTF.

This clonotype was found many times. DNA of the CDR3: TGTGCCAGCAGCTTATACCGAGCAACTAATGAAAAACTGTTTTTT. It translates to CASSLYRATNEKLFF. The rearrangement uses TRBV7-3 and TRBJ1-4; D is ambiguous. V was trimmed by 2 bases and J by 0 bases, leaving 7 bases between them. In germline, CDR1 is SGHTA, CDR2 FQGTGA. The CDR3 consists of 15 residues.

This clonotype was observed at least ten times. V and J are TRBV20-1 and TRBJ2-5; 10 nucleotides agree with TRBD2. The CDR3 runs 14 residues. Unmatched junction bases numbered 2, after V lost 0 bases and J lost 4 bases. Germline CDR1 reads DFQATT; CDR2 reads SNEGSKA (reference sequence). In nucleotides, the CDR3 is TGCAGTGCTAGAGAGGTAGCGGGAGGAGAGACCCAGTACTTC. As protein: CSAREVAGGETQYF.

This clonotype was detected ten times or more. V and J are TRBV20-1 and TRBJ2-2, with TRBD2 matching over 10 bases. The CDR3 spans 16 residues. The trim removed 4 bases at V and 5 bases at J, leaving 10 bases unmatched. Germline V gene sequence: CDR1 DFQATT, CDR2 SNEGSKA (reference sequence). The CDR3 region is CSANTLAGDGTGELFF. The CDR3 nucleotides are TGCAGTGCTAACACGCTAGCGGGAGACGGAACCGGGGAGCTGTTTTTT.

This clonotype appeared a few times. Possible read error: a much larger clone is one base away. V gene TRBV7-9 combines with J gene TRBJ2-3; D is ambiguous. This CDR3 has 11 residues. Germline V lookup: CDR1 SEHNR, CDR2 FQNEAQ (reference sequence). The CDR3 here is CASSAPGTQCF. The CDR3 DNA reads TGTGCCAGCAGCGCGCCGGGTACGCAGTGTTTT.

In the case of this clonotype: Possible read error: a much larger clone is one base away. The chain links TRBV7-9 to TRBJ2-2; tentatively, D is TRBD1 (6 bases). The germline V and J ends were trimmed by 5 bases and 5 bases, with 18 bases remaining between them. Germline V gives CDR1 SEHNR, CDR2 FQNEAQ (reference sequence). The CDR3 runs 16 residues. In DNA, the CDR3 is TGTGCCAGCAGCCCCTACGGGACAAAGAAAACCGGGGAGCTGTTTTTT. Amino acid sequence: CASSPYGTKKTGELFF.

This clonotype was seen many times. The chain joins TRBV7-3 to TRBJ2-2, with 12 bases identical to TRBD2. Germline V lookup: CDR1 SGHTA, CDR2 FQGTGA. CDR3 size: 16 residues. V shed 9 bases, J shed 7 bases, and the junction held 12 bases outside the gene matches. Here the CDR3 reads CARIMTSGSWNGELFF. In nucleotides, the CDR3 is TGTGCCAGGATTATGACTAGCGGGAGTTGGAACGGGGAGCTGTTTTTT.

This clonotype was detected ten times or more. The V gene is TRBV29-1, the J gene TRBJ2-7; D may be TRBD2 (7 bases). Trimming took off 6 bases at V and 0 bases at J, with 12 bases between the two ends. The CDR3 extends over 13 amino acids. Germline CDR1 and CDR2: SQVTM and ANQGSEA. The CDR3, as DNA: TGCAGCGTAGAGGGGGGGCACTCCTACGAGCAGTACTTC. This codes for CSVEGGHSYEQYF.

This clonotype was picked up many times. The CDR3 loop reads CAEGSGYEQYF. The DNA of the CDR3 is TGTGCCGAGGGGTCCGGCTACGAGCAGTACTTC. The rearrangement links TRBV6-6 to TRBJ2-7; possibly TRBD1 or TRBD2 for D (5 bases each). The CDR3 spans 11 residues. CDR1 and CDR2 (germline): MNHNY, SVGAGI (reference sequence). V lost 11 bases to trimming and J lost 3 bases, with 11 bases between them.

The rearrangement uses TRBV2 and TRBJ2-5; D unresolved. Germline-derived CDR1 and CDR2 are SNHLY and FYNNEI. V shed 4 bases and J shed 5 bases, with 20 bases lying between them. This CDR3 is built from 16 residues. CDR3 in DNA: TGTGCCAGCAGTGGTCAAGGGCTAGGTCTAAGCGAGACCCAGTACTTC. Protein sequence: CASSGQGLGLSETQYF.

This CDR3 is CSASAQETQHF. The CDR3 DNA is TGCAGTGCTAGCGCCCAAGAGACCCAGCATTTT. The chain combines TRBV20-1 with TRBJ1-5; D gene ambiguous. Germline V lookup: CDR1 DFQATT, CDR2 SNEGSKA (reference sequence). Trimming pared 3 bases from V and 11 bases from J, leaving 11 bases between. This CDR3 comprises 11 residues.

The gene calls are TRBV7-9 and TRBJ1-2; D may be TRBD1 (6 bases). V shed 6 bases and J shed 8 bases, with 22 bases lying between them. In germline, CDR1 is SEHNR, CDR2 FQNEAQ (reference sequence). This CDR3 region has 15 residues. The CDR3 loop is CASRPTLGGQGGYTF. The CDR3 DNA is TGTGCCAGCAGACCTACCCTCGGGGGGCAAGGGGGCTACACCTTC.

This clonotype appeared many times. The chain combines TRBV4-1 with TRBJ2-7; TRBD2 is a possible D gene (5 bases). The CDR3 sequence is 16 residues long. V dropped 1 base and J dropped 1 base, with 14 bases sitting between them. Germline CDR1 reads MGHRA; CDR2 reads YSYEKL. CDR3 nucleotide sequence: TGCGCCAGCAGCCAAGTGGACGGGGTTGAGTCCTACGAGCAGTACTTC. Translating gives CASSQVDGVESYEQYF.

This clonotype was seen at least ten times. This rearrangement joins TRBV5-1 to TRBJ2-7; TRBD2 matches 12 bases. V was pared by 0 bases and J by 6 bases, with 1 base of the junction left unmatched. The CDR3 runs to 14 residues. CDR1 is SGHRS, CDR2 YFSETQ, per germline. CDR3 in amino acids: CASSLGLAGVEQYF. The CDR3 DNA follows: TGCGCCAGCAGCTTGGGACTAGCGGGAGTCGAGCAGTACTTC.

The chain joins TRBV10-3 to TRBJ1-1; 8 positions agree with TRBD1. Germline CDR1 and CDR2: ENHRY and SYGVKD. Trimming took 6 bases from V and 2 from J; bases not matched to a gene: 5. The CDR3 has 14 amino acids. The CDR3 DNA reads as TGTGCCATCAGGCCACAGGGGGGAAACACTGAAGCTTTCTTT. Its translation is CAIRPQGGNTEAFF.

The V and J genes are TRBV20-1 and TRBJ1-1; the D is unclear. The V end was cut by 3 bases, the J end by 8 bases, with 10 bases between. The length of the CDR3 is 11 residues. In germline, CDR1 is DFQATT, CDR2 SNEGSKA (reference sequence). The CDR3 loop reads CSARVLAEAFF. As DNA, the CDR3 is TGCAGTGCTAGGGTCCTAGCGGAAGCTTTCTTT.

This clonotype has at least ten counts. The chain employs TRBV4-1 and TRBJ2-7, with a weak D call TRBD2 (5 bases). Germline V gene sequence: CDR1 MGHRA, CDR2 YSYEKL. The CDR3 sequence is 15 residues long. V was pared by 1 base and J by 5 bases, with 15 bases between. In DNA, the CDR3 is TGCGCCAGCAGCCAAGTTTCCCTAGCCACCGACGAGCAGTACTTC. Amino acids: CASSQVSLATDEQYF.

The chain carries TRBV5-1 and TRBJ2-6, with D perhaps given as TRBD1 or TRBD2 (5 bases each). The CDR3 length is 16 residues. Deletions cut 4 bases from V and 4 bases from J, with 15 bases between. Germline V gene sequence: CDR1 SGHRS, CDR2 YFSETQ. In nucleotides, the CDR3 is TGCGCCAGCAGCCAAGGGACCCTCGGGGGGGCCAACGTCCTGACTTTC. Translated: CASSQGTLGGANVLTF. Filled out from reference TRBV5-1 and TRBJ2-6, the complete variable domain reads KAGVTQTPRYLIKTRGQQVTLSCSPISGHRSVSWYQQTPGQGLQFLFEYFSETQRNKGNFPGRFSGRQFSNSRSEMNVSTLELGDSALYLCASSQGTLGGANVLTFGAGSRLTVL.

About this clonotype: Just one base apart from a much larger clone, this may be a read error. The chain carries TRBV4-1 and TRBJ2-7; the match to TRBD1 covers 11 bases. Germline CDR1 reads MGHRA; CDR2 reads YSYEKL. The CDR3 loop spans 14 amino acids. DNA of the CDR3: TGCGCCAGCAGCCAGTGGGGACAGGGGGGCGAGCAGCACTTC. Translated, it gives CASSQWGQGGEQHF.

The V gene is TRBV29-1, the J gene TRBJ1-2; 8 bases are shared with TRBD1. The germline CDR1 and CDR2 sequences are SQVTM and ANQGSEA. CDR3 length: 14 residues. V lost 1 base and J lost 7; bases outside the gene matches: 8. DNA of the CDR3: TGCAGCGTTGAAGGGGCGCAGGGGGCGCTTGGCTACACCTTC. It specifies CSVEGAQGALGYTF.

The chain is built from TRBV10-1 and TRBJ2-3; 10 nucleotides match TRBD2. The CDR3 is made up of 14 amino acids. CDR1 WNHNN and CDR2 SYGVQD come from the germline V gene (reference sequence). Losses at the gene ends were 6 bases for V and 2 bases for J; bases not matched to a gene: 2. The CDR3 coding sequence is TGCGCCAGCAGACTAGCGGGATACACAGATACGCAGTATTTT. It is translated as CASRLAGYTDTQYF.